Presented here are 27 T cell receptor beta chains from one specimen sequenced in a study of response to subunit inactivated influenza vaccine. TCRdb called the RT-PCR reads again in MiXCR, with one record for every CDR3 protein. The data contain about 540,000 distinct CDR3 sequences, under 25% of them singletons. A further study also used this sample, focusing on T cells expressing NK-cell markers. As that study records: Libraries used 5'RACE template switching adding universal primer site and UMIs.

The sequences come from CD4+ T cells sorted from PBMCs, collected roughly 12 days after vaccination. The receptors derive from a man between 50 and 59 years old who received an inactivated influenza vaccine.

This clonotype was seen a few times. The chain carries TRBV25-1 and TRBJ2-3; tentatively, D is TRBD1 (6 bases). Germline V gene lookup returns CDR1 MGHDK and CDR2 SYGVNS. The CDR3 extends over 16 amino acids. Trimming removed 7 bases at V and 5 bases at J, with 22 bases between. This CDR3 is CASTPKGELRVDTQYF. CDR3 sequence (DNA): TGTGCCAGCACCCCTAAGGGGGAGTTACGGGTAGATACGCAGTATTTT.

The chain employs TRBV7-9 and TRBJ2-1; 10 nucleotides align to TRBD2. The CDR3 runs to 15 residues. V lost 4 bases and J lost 9; bases outside the gene matches: 9. Germline V lookup: CDR1 SEHNR, CDR2 FQNEAQ (reference sequence). CDR3 in amino acids: CASSSEAGGLFEQFF. In nucleotides, the CDR3 is TGTGCCAGCAGCTCTGAAGCGGGAGGGCTTTTTGAGCAGTTCTTC.

The CDR3 loop reads CASSLQAGGYNEQFF. In DNA, the CDR3 is TGTGCCAGCAGCTTACAGGCGGGAGGGTACAATGAGCAGTTCTTC. The rearrangement uses TRBV7-2 and TRBJ2-1, with 9 nucleotides matching TRBD2. This CDR3 has 15 amino acids. Germline V gene lookup returns CDR1 SGHTA and CDR2 FQGNSA. The V and J ends lost 2 bases and 4 bases, in that order; junction bases with no gene match: 3. Using reference TRBV7-2 and TRBJ2-1 for the parts outside the CDR3, the full variable domain is GAGVSQSPSNKVTEKGKDVELRCDPISGHTALYWYRQSLGQGLEFLIYFQGNSAPDKSGLPSDRFSAERTGGSVSTLTIQRTQQEDSAVYLCASSLQAGGYNEQFFGPGTRLTVL.

This clonotype has only a few counts. This sequence joins TRBV6-2 or TRBV6-3 and TRBJ2-7, with 7 bases aligning to TRBD1. Trimming cost V 1 base and J 5 bases; bases outside gene matches: 5. The CDR3 contains 14 residues. Germline CDR1 and CDR2: MNHEY and SVGEGT. The CDR3 loop is CASSYFDRVHEQYF. The CDR3 DNA follows: TGTGCCAGCAGTTACTTCGACAGGGTCCACGAGCAGTACTTC.

The V gene is TRBV12-3 or TRBV12-4, the J gene TRBJ2-1, with no clear D. There are 14 residues in the CDR3. Trimming left V 2 bases short and J 7 bases short, with 12 bases between. The CDR3 nucleotides are TGTGCCAGCAGTTTACCCATCCCAGCGAATGAGCAGTTCTTC. Amino acids: CASSLPIPANEQFF.

The genes are TRBV6-2 or TRBV6-3 and TRBJ1-2; 9 bases match TRBD1. This CDR3 is 15 amino acids long. Germline V CDR1 and CDR2: MNHEY, SVGEGT. V shed 1 base and J 0 bases; nucleotides not matched to a gene: 0. DNA of the CDR3: TGTGCCAGCAGTTACTGGACAGGGGCTAACTATGGCTACACCTTC. Translated: CASSYWTGANYGYTF.

This clonotype appeared a few times. This chain connects TRBV7-2 to TRBJ2-2; D not certain. Trimming left V 1 base short and J 7 bases short, with 7 bases between. The CDR3 covers 13 residues. CDR1 is SGHTA and CDR2 is FQGNSA in the germline V gene. DNA for the CDR3: TGTGCCAGCAGCTTAGGCTTTAACGGGGAGCTGTTTTTT. This translates into CASSLGFNGELFF.

This clonotype was detected only a few times. The CDR3 loop reads CASSMTSGRVLYEQYF. CDR3 DNA sequence: TGTGCCAGCAGTATGACTAGCGGGCGGGTCCTCTACGAGCAGTACTTC. This sequence joins TRBV2 and TRBJ2-7; 10 positions match TRBD2. CDR3 length: 16 residues. Germline assignment: CDR1 SNHLY and CDR2 FYNNEI. V trimming: 5 bases; J trimming: 3 bases; junction bases outside the gene matches: 10.

The chain joins TRBV15 to TRBJ2-1; D is unresolved. Germline V gives CDR1 LNHNV, CDR2 YYDKDF (reference sequence). The CDR3 is made up of 14 amino acids. Between the trimmed V and J ends, which lost 2 bases and 7 bases, there was a span of 12 bases. The CDR3 sequence: CATSRFGSGNEQFF. In DNA, the CDR3 is TGTGCCACCAGCAGATTCGGATCTGGGAATGAGCAGTTCTTC.

This clonotype was seen at least ten times. V is TRBV5-1 and J is TRBJ2-1; D is undetermined. Germline lookup yields CDR1 SGHRS and CDR2 YFSETQ. The CDR3 spans 11 residues. Trimming removed 2 bases at V and 8 bases at J, with 5 bases between. In nucleotides, the CDR3 is TGCGCCAGCAGCTTTATCGATGAGCAGTTCTTC. Its translation is CASSFIDEQFF.

The chain couples TRBV28 to TRBJ1-3; tentative D call: TRBD1 (6 bases). CDR1 and CDR2 (germline): MDHEN, SYDVKM. Trimming removed 4 bases from V and 3 bases from J, with 13 bases in between. This CDR3 region has 15 residues. The CDR3 bases are TGTGCCAGCAGTTCCGCGGACAGCTTTGGAAACACCATATATTTT. Translated: CASSSADSFGNTIYF.

The chain carries TRBV6-5 and TRBJ2-5; D perhaps matches TRBD2 (6 bases). V lost 0 bases, J lost 2 bases, and 10 bases lay in between. Germline values: CDR1 MNHEY, CDR2 SVGAGI. This CDR3 has 15 residues. The CDR3 DNA is TGTGCCAGCAGTTACTCGGTGGGGGGACAAGAGACCCAGTACTTC. It translates to CASSYSVGGQETQYF.

This clonotype turned up a few times. The chain carries TRBV7-9 and TRBJ2-1; 15 bases align to TRBD2. Germline V CDR1 and CDR2: SEHNR, FQNEAQ (reference sequence). The CDR3 is 17 residues long. Trimming took 5 bases from V and 9 from J; bases not matched to a gene: 11. CDR3 amino acids: CASSPTGLAGGFVEQFF. CDR3 in DNA: TGTGCCAGCAGCCCTACCGGACTAGCGGGAGGGTTTGTTGAGCAGTTCTTC.

This clonotype was observed a few times. The genes are TRBV4-3 and TRBJ2-3; no clear D. This CDR3 has 16 amino acids. V lost 0 bases, J lost 6 bases, and 16 bases lay in between. Germline CDR1 LGHNA, CDR2 YSLEER. DNA of the CDR3: TGCGCCAGCAGCCAAGACGGCAGTGCAAAATGGGATACGCAGTATTTT. Translating it yields CASSQDGSAKWDTQYF.

This clonotype appeared a few times. The V call is TRBV4-1, the J call TRBJ1-4; 7 nucleotides align to TRBD1. This CDR3 is 14 amino acids long. The germline V gene encodes CDR1 MGHRA and CDR2 YSYEKL. Losses at the gene ends were 6 bases for V and 5 bases for J; bases not matched to a gene: 6. CDR3 DNA: TGCGCCAGCAGACAGACAGGGCTGAATGAAAAACTGTTTTTT. This encodes CASRQTGLNEKLFF.

The rearrangement links TRBV7-2 to TRBJ1-5; D gene unclear. From germline, CDR1 is SGHTA and CDR2 FQGNSA. V shed 5 bases and J shed 9 bases, with 14 bases lying between them. The length of the CDR3 is 13 residues. The CDR3 loop reads CASSPLVAGPQHF. The CDR3 nucleotides read TGTGCCAGCAGCCCGCTCGTCGCGGGGCCCCAGCATTTT.

The chain joins TRBV20-1 to TRBJ2-7, with D perhaps TRBD1 (6 bases). V was cut by 3 bases and J by 8 bases, with 14 bases left in between. The CDR3 has 12 residues. Germline assignment: CDR1 DFQATT and CDR2 SNEGSKA (reference sequence). The CDR3 spells CSASASGDQQYF. In DNA form, the CDR3 reads TGCAGTGCTAGTGCCTCAGGGGACCAGCAGTACTTC.

The rearrangement joins TRBV5-5 to TRBJ2-1, with 7 bases fitting TRBD1. This CDR3 is built from 12 residues. Germline CDR1 SGHKS, CDR2 YYEKEE (reference sequence). Trimming at V came to 4 bases and at J to 7 bases, leaving 2 bases not matched to a gene. This CDR3 reads CASSEGQNEQFF. The CDR3 coding sequence is TGTGCCAGCAGCGAGGGACAGAATGAGCAGTTCTTC.

This clonotype was seen a few times. V and J are TRBV11-2 and TRBJ2-1, with 11 bases fitting TRBD2. This CDR3 is built from 15 residues. V shed 2 bases, J shed 7 bases, and the junction held 4 bases outside the gene matches. Looked up from germline, CDR1 is SGHAT and CDR2 is FQNNGV. DNA of the CDR3: TGTGCCAGCAGCTTATCCCTAGCGGGGGGTAATGAGCAGTTCTTC. Translating gives CASSLSLAGGNEQFF.

This clonotype appeared a few times. The chain carries TRBV5-1 and TRBJ2-1, with 10 bases that match TRBD2. The trim removed 4 bases at V and 12 bases at J, leaving 7 bases unmatched. CDR1 and CDR2 (germline): SGHRS, YFSETQ. This CDR3 contains 13 residues. In DNA form, the CDR3 reads TGCGCCAGCAGCCCCAGCGGGAGGGCTGCGCAGTTCTTC. Its protein product is CASSPSGRAAQFF.

In its sample, this clonotype was seen a few times. V gene TRBV28 combines with J gene TRBJ1-2; 8 bases agree with TRBD1. CDR3 length equals 14 residues. The V and J ends lost 5 bases and 2 bases, in that order; junction bases with no gene match: 4. Per the germline V gene, CDR1 is MDHEN and CDR2 is SYDVKM. The DNA for the CDR3 is TGTGCCAGCAGTCAACAGGGGGGAAACTATGGCTACACCTTC. Translating it yields CASSQQGGNYGYTF.

With respect to this clonotype: Given the absence of the conserved phenylalanine or tryptophan at the CDR3 end, a read error is likely. It is unclear where the CDR3 begins or ends on the DNA, so no DNA is shown, and the CDR3 is as TCRdb lists it. This chain uses TRBV20-1 with TRBJ1-1; the D call of TRBD1 is as the table states it, not checked on the DNA. Germline CDR1 reads DFQATT; CDR2 reads SNEGSKA (reference sequence). With termini counted, the CDR3 has 10 amino acids. CDR3 protein: CSASHSGTGL.

The CDR3 is CASSAPGLAGESSYNEQFF. The CDR3 nucleotides are TGTGCCAGCAGCGCTCCGGGACTAGCGGGAGAAAGCTCCTACAATGAGCAGTTCTTC. The chain uses TRBV3-1 and TRBJ2-1; TRBD2 agrees at 14 bases. Germline-derived CDR1 and CDR2 are LGHDT and YNNKEL (reference sequence). The CDR3 is 19 residues long. V gave up 5 bases and J gave up 0 bases; unmatched junction bases: 9.

This clonotype showed up just a few times. This sequence joins TRBV5-1 and TRBJ2-1; D unclear. The CDR3 is made up of 16 amino acids. V was cut by 1 base and J by 7 bases, with 18 bases left in between. CDR1 SGHRS and CDR2 YFSETQ come from the germline V gene. The DNA for the CDR3 is TGCGCCAGCAGCTTGTCCCCCGGAGACCTTGGTAATGAGCAGTTCTTC. This gives the protein CASSLSPGDLGNEQFF.

This clonotype was found a few times. V is TRBV20-1 and J is TRBJ2-7, with TRBD2 matching over 11 bases. The germline gives CDR1 DFQATT, CDR2 SNEGSKA (reference sequence). V was pared by 4 bases and J by 7 bases, with 9 bases of the junction left unmatched. The CDR3 has 14 residues. The CDR3 region is CSAILGLAASEQYF. The CDR3 DNA is TGCAGTGCTATACTGGGACTAGCGGCCTCAGAGCAGTACTTC.

This clonotype showed up just a few times. The chain links TRBV4-1 to TRBJ1-2; D gene unclear. The V and J ends lost 0 bases and 3 bases respectively, with 20 bases between them. The V gene's germline CDR1 is MGHRA and CDR2 YSYEKL. The CDR3 sequence is 18 residues long. The CDR3 spells CASSQDTLIQEVDYGYTF. The CDR3 nucleotides are TGCGCCAGCAGCCAAGACACCCTCATTCAGGAGGTTGACTATGGCTACACCTTC.

This clonotype was seen only a few times. Written as DNA, the CDR3 is TGTGCCAGCAGCCCGTTCGGGGACTACAAAAACAATGAGCAGTTCTTC. As protein: CASSPFGDYKNNEQFF. The chain uses TRBV7-3 and TRBJ2-1; 7 positions match TRBD2. The V gene's germline CDR1 is SGHTA and CDR2 FQGTGA. The CDR3 is made up of 16 amino acids. The V and J ends lost 5 bases and 5 bases, in that order; junction bases with no gene match: 12.